A single sample is the source of the 6 T cell receptor beta chains below, sequenced in a study of OX40 agonist ivuxolimab in advanced cancers. Profiled with immunoSEQ multiplex PCR; TCRdb holds only in-frame clones, not every one. The data contain approximately 30,000 clones, less than 90% of them singletons. The starting material was CD4+ or CD8+ T cells sorted from blood, obtained in a trial of the OX40 agonist ivuxolimab. The source is an adult with an advanced solid tumor such as melanoma, head and neck, liver or kidney cancer.

The chain recombines TRBV9 with TRBJ2-5; possible D gene TRBD2, 6 bases. This CDR3 region has 16 residues. V lost 3 bases and J 3 bases, leaving 18 bases between the germline ends. Germline lookup yields CDR1 SGDLS and CDR2 YYNGEE. The CDR3 DNA sequence: TGTGCCAGCAGCGCCCGACGTAGGCCGGGGGAAGAGACCCAGTACTTC. It codes for CASSARRRPGEETQYF.

J is TRBJ1-3 and V is TRBV21-1; the table's D call, TRBD1, has no DNA check behind it. TRBV21-1 is marked as a pseudogene. This CDR3 contains 15 residues. DNA for the CDR3: TGTGCCAGCCGCCGTGACAGGGGGTCAGGAAACACCATATATTTT. This translates into CASRRDRGSGNTIYF.

The chain combines TRBV29-1 with TRBJ2-7; 8 positions agree with TRBD2. CDR3 length: 12 amino acids. Trimming removed 1 base from V and 6 bases from J; junction bases left unmatched: 2. The germline CDR1 and CDR2 sequences are SQVTM and ANQGSEA. The CDR3 DNA sequence: TGCAGCGTTGAAGCGGGGGGGACCGAGCAGTACTTC. The encoded protein is CSVEAGGTEQYF.

The CDR3 region is CASSLGGTGGYEQYF. DNA of the CDR3: TGTGCCAGCAGCTTGGGTGGGACAGGGGGCTACGAGCAGTACTTC. The V and J genes are TRBV5-4 and TRBJ2-7; 11 bases fit TRBD1. This CDR3 spans 15 amino acids. After removal of 0 bases from V and 3 bases from J, the junction contained 2 bases not matched to a gene. Germline V gene sequence: CDR1 SGHNT, CDR2 YYREEE (reference sequence).

CDR3 bases: TGCCCATGCCCGGGGAGTCAAAAAAACATTCAGTACTTC. This translates into CPCPGSQKNIQYF. The chain uses TRBV29-1 and TRBJ2-4, with D possibly being TRBD2 (5 bases). Looked up from germline, CDR1 is SQVTM and CDR2 is ANQGSEA. CDR3 size: 13 residues. Supplemented by reference TRBV29-1 and TRBJ2-4, the full variable domain reads SAVISQKPSRDICQRGTSLTIQCQVDSQVTMMFWYRQQPGQSLTLIATANQGSEATYESGFVIDKFPISRPNLTFSTLTVSNMSPEDSSIYLCPCPGSQKNIQYFGAGTRLSVL.

The J gene is TRBJ1-2, the V gene TRBV10-3; no definite D call. Trimming left V 7 bases short and J 0 bases short, with 12 bases between. This CDR3 comprises 14 residues. The germline V gene has CDR1 ENHRY and CDR2 SYGVKD. CDR3 nucleotides: TGTGCCATCAACCTACCCGGGACTAACTATGGCTACACCTTC. It codes for CAINLPGTNYGYTF.